These 31 T cell receptor beta chains came from one sample sequenced in a study of human T cells and chemical hapten exposure. TCRdb used MiXCR to reprocess the RACE reads, holding one entry per CDR3 protein. The data show 80,000 to 100,000 distinct CDR3 sequences, 27% seen once. Time point in this sample: patch test 3, about 24 weeks after DPC sensitization. Specified treatment: therapeutic diphenylcyclopropenone sensitization with weekly scalp DPC. Material: whole blood, obtained in connection with sensitization to the hapten diphenylcyclopropenone (DPC). The receptor source for this set is a man aged 40-49 years with alopecia areata. Some clones in this sample may be carry-over from other donors' samples.

The V call is TRBV6-1, the J call TRBJ2-1; 13 positions agree with TRBD2. The CDR3 sequence is 17 residues long. Trimming at V came to 7 bases and at J to 4 bases, leaving 10 bases not matched to a gene. Germline-derived CDR1 and CDR2 are MNHNS and SASEGT. The CDR3 is CASMWTSGSTIYNEQFF. DNA of the CDR3: TGTGCCAGCATGTGGACTAGCGGGAGTACCATTTACAATGAGCAGTTCTTC.

This clonotype was seen more than once but under ten times. J is TRBJ1-5 and V is TRBV12-3 or TRBV12-4, with TRBD1 identical over 7 bases. V trimming: 4 bases; J trimming: 0 bases; junction bases outside the gene matches: 6. The length of the CDR3 is 16 residues. The CDR3 loop is CASSSSTGSSNQPQHF. The CDR3 DNA follows: TGTGCCAGCAGTTCCTCGACAGGGAGTAGCAATCAGCCCCAGCATTTT.

This clonotype was found a few times. The J gene is TRBJ1-2, the V gene TRBV12-3 or TRBV12-4; 11 bases line up with TRBD1. The CDR3 sequence is 12 residues long. V lost 6 bases, J lost 8 bases, and 2 bases stayed unmatched. The CDR3 sequence: CASRGQGVGYTF. The CDR3 DNA is TGTGCCAGCAGGGGACAGGGGGTAGGCTACACCTTC.

The rearrangement links TRBV20-1 to TRBJ2-3, with 7 bases fitting TRBD2. V lost 0 bases to trimming and J lost 1 base; unmatched junction nucleotides: 10. This CDR3 is 17 amino acids long. CDR1 and CDR2 from the germline V gene are DFQATT and SNEGSKA (reference sequence). CDR3 in DNA: TGCAGTGCTAGAGACCTCCTGGGTAGCGGGCGCACAGATACGCAGTATTTT. Protein product: CSARDLLGSGRTDTQYF.

The V call is TRBV29-1, the J call TRBJ1-1; tentative D call: TRBD1 (6 bases). V was trimmed by 6 bases and J by 4 bases, leaving 12 bases between them. The CDR3 runs to 12 residues. The germline V gene encodes CDR1 SQVTM and CDR2 ANQGSEA. In DNA, the CDR3 is TGCAGCGTGAGTTGGGGGCGCACTGAAGCTTTCTTT. This gives the protein CSVSWGRTEAFF.

This chain connects TRBV2 to TRBJ2-3; 11 bases fit TRBD2. V shed 2 bases and J 0 bases; nucleotides not matched to a gene: 4. The CDR3 has 17 residues. CDR1 and CDR2 (germline): SNHLY, FYNNEI. Here the CDR3 reads CASSELGLAVSTDTQYF. The CDR3 nucleotides read TGTGCCAGCAGTGAACTGGGACTAGCGGTTAGCACAGATACGCAGTATTTT. Full variable domain (rest looked up from reference TRBV2 and TRBJ2-3): EPEVTQTPSHQVTQMGQEVILRCVPISNHLYFYWYRQILGQKVEFLVSFYNNEISEKSEIFDDQFSVERPDGSNFTLKIRSTKLEDSAMYFCASSELGLAVSTDTQYFGPGTRLTVL.

This clonotype has just a few counts. V and J are TRBV7-9 and TRBJ2-5; D is possibly TRBD2 (6 bases). The CDR3 spans 16 residues. The V end was cut by 5 bases, the J end by 0 bases, with 16 bases between. Germline lookup yields CDR1 SEHNR and CDR2 FQNEAQ (reference sequence). The CDR3 region is CASSPTGGTHQETQYF. In DNA, the CDR3 is TGTGCCAGCAGCCCCACCGGCGGGACTCACCAAGAGACCCAGTACTTC.

The V and J genes are TRBV19 and TRBJ2-1; a weak D match, TRBD1 (6 bases). This CDR3 region has 15 residues. V gave up 5 bases and J gave up 9 bases, with 20 bases separating them. Germline V gives CDR1 LNHDA, CDR2 SQIVND (reference sequence). The CDR3 DNA reads as TGTGCCAGTAGTTCACGCGTCCGACAGGTTGGTGAGCAGTTCTTC. As protein: CASSSRVRQVGEQFF.

This clonotype was detected ten times or more. DNA for the CDR3: TGCGCCAGCAGCTTGTCACAGAACACTGAAGCTTTCTTT. Translated: CASSLSQNTEAFF. The chain joins TRBV5-1 to TRBJ1-1; the D is unclear. The CDR3 runs 13 residues. V lost 1 base and J 1 base, leaving 5 bases between the germline ends. Germline-derived CDR1 and CDR2 are SGHRS and YFSETQ. Using reference TRBV5-1 and TRBJ1-1 for the parts outside the CDR3, the full variable domain is KAGVTQTPRYLIKTRGQQVTLSCSPISGHRSVSWYQQTPGQGLQFLFEYFSETQRNKGNFPGRFSGRQFSNSRSEMNVSTLELGDSALYLCASSLSQNTEAFFGQGTRLTVV.

This clonotype has a handful of counts. The chain employs TRBV4-2 and TRBJ2-4; TRBD1 might be the D (5 bases). V lost 0 bases to trimming and J lost 2 bases, with 14 bases between them. This CDR3 is built from 17 residues. The germline CDR1 and CDR2 sequences are LGHNA and YNFKEQ. CDR3 protein: CASSQDVSGRSKNIQYF. CDR3 nucleotide sequence: TGTGCCAGCAGCCAAGATGTGTCAGGGCGGTCCAAAAACATTCAGTACTTC.

The genes are TRBV6-5 and TRBJ2-3; possible D gene TRBD2, 5 bases. The V end was cut by 5 bases, the J end by 2 bases, with 14 bases between. Germline V CDR1 and CDR2: MNHEY, SVGAGI. The CDR3 loop spans 15 amino acids. CDR3 region: CASSLLRASTDTQYF. The CDR3 bases are TGTGCCAGCAGTCTCCTGAGGGCGTCCACAGATACGCAGTATTTT.

This chain uses TRBV28 with TRBJ1-3; maybe TRBD1 (5 bases). Germline CDR1 reads MDHEN; CDR2 reads SYDVKM. The length of the CDR3 is 17 residues. Between the trimmed V and J ends, which lost 6 bases and 0 bases, there was a span of 18 bases. CDR3 sequence: CASSPPNRRSSGNTIYF. The CDR3 region has the DNA TGTGCCAGCAGCCCCCCAAACAGGCGATCCTCTGGAAACACCATATATTTT.

The gene calls are TRBV7-2 and TRBJ1-5; no clear D gene. Between the trimmed V and J ends, which lost 5 bases and 3 bases, there was a span of 11 bases. The length of the CDR3 is 14 residues. CDR1 is SGHTA, CDR2 FQGNSA, per germline. CDR3 sequence reads: CASSTRSFNQPQHF. CDR3 DNA sequence: TGTGCCAGCAGCACCCGATCCTTCAATCAGCCCCAGCATTTT.

This clonotype came up a few times. The CDR3, as DNA: TGTGCCAGCAGTTTCCGGGTCGCTCCTGATTACGAGCAGTACTTC. It yields the protein CASSFRVAPDYEQYF. V and J are TRBV27 and TRBJ2-7; D uncertain. The germline V gene has CDR1 MNHEY and CDR2 SMNVEV (reference sequence). Deletions cut 3 bases from V and 4 bases from J, with 16 bases between. The CDR3 length is 15 residues.

This chain uses TRBV9 with TRBJ2-4, with D possibly TRBD1 on 7 matching bases. The germline gives CDR1 SGDLS, CDR2 YYNGEE. The CDR3 spans 18 residues. V gave up 4 bases and J gave up 3 bases, with 23 bases separating them. For the CDR3, the DNA is TGTGCCAGCAGCACGACAGGGTTGAGCGGGTCCGACAAAAACATTCAGTACTTC. Protein: CASSTTGLSGSDKNIQYF. The variable domain in full, completed from reference TRBV9 and TRBJ2-4, reads DSGVTQTPKHLITATGQRVTLRCSPRSGDLSVYWYQQSLDQGLQFLIQYYNGEERAKGNILERFSAQQFPDLHSELNLSSLELGDSALYFCASSTTGLSGSDKNIQYFGAGTRLSVL.

This chain links TRBV3-1 with TRBJ2-1; D not resolved. The CDR3 totals 14 residues. Trimming removed 1 base from V and 8 bases from J, with 12 bases in between. The germline V gene has CDR1 LGHDT and CDR2 YNNKEL (reference sequence). The DNA for the CDR3 is TGTGCCAGCAGCCAAGTGTACGAGGCCGATGAGCAGTTCTTC. Amino acid sequence: CASSQVYEADEQFF.

This sequence joins TRBV12-3 or TRBV12-4 and TRBJ1-3; TRBD1 aligns across 9 bases. The CDR3 runs 16 residues. Germline trimming cut 5 bases from V and 4 bases from J; bases unmatched to any gene: 9. In nucleotides, the CDR3 is TGTGCCAGCAGTAAACAAAGTACAGGGGGCGGAAACACCATATATTTT. The encoded protein is CASSKQSTGGGNTIYF.

This clonotype has only a few counts. J is TRBJ2-4 and V is TRBV20-1; D gene unclear. Germline V CDR1 and CDR2: DFQATT, SNEGSKA (reference sequence). CDR3 length: 12 amino acids. Trimming cost V 2 bases and J 7 bases, with 9 bases left between them. CDR3 amino acids: CSARQQANIQYF. DNA of the CDR3: TGCAGTGCTAGACAGCAGGCGAACATTCAGTACTTC.

Only a few counts were recorded for this clonotype. The V call is TRBV20-1, the J call TRBJ2-4; TRBD2 matches at 11 bases. The CDR3 has 13 residues. Trimming at V came to 6 bases and at J to 9 bases, leaving 7 bases not matched to a gene. Germline CDR1 DFQATT, CDR2 SNEGSKA (reference sequence). The chain's CDR3 is CSALLAGVFIQYF. DNA of the CDR3: TGCAGTGCGCTACTAGCGGGAGTTTTCATTCAGTACTTC.

This clonotype rates as medium-sized (0.01 to 0.1%). The chain links TRBV12-3 or TRBV12-4 to TRBJ2-5; tentatively, D is TRBD2 (7 bases). This CDR3 is 13 amino acids long. Trimming left V 7 bases short and J 5 bases short, with 14 bases between. The CDR3: CASTPGGMETQYF. CDR3 nucleotides: TGTGCCAGCACCCCGGGGGGCATGGAGACCCAGTACTTC.

The CDR3 protein is CASSPGSADTQYF. CDR3 DNA: TGTGCCAGCAGCCCGGGCAGCGCAGATACGCAGTATTTT. The chain carries TRBV12-3 or TRBV12-4 and TRBJ2-3, with D uncertain. The CDR3 length is 13 residues. Trimming left V 6 bases short and J 4 bases short, with 11 bases between.

The rearrangement joins TRBV28 to TRBJ2-7, with 7 bases identical to TRBD1. Germline values: CDR1 MDHEN, CDR2 SYDVKM. This CDR3 contains 13 residues. Trimming at V came to 4 bases and at J to 2 bases, leaving 2 bases not matched to a gene. CDR3 bases: TGTGCCAGCAGTTACAGGGGTACCTACGAGCAGTACTTC. It codes for CASSYRGTYEQYF. The complete variable domain, with remaining parts taken from reference TRBV28 and TRBJ2-7, reads DVKVTQSSRYLVKRTGEKVFLECVQDMDHENMFWYRQDPGLGLRLIYFSYDVKMKEKGDIPEGYSVSREKKERFSLILESASTNQTSMYLCASSYRGTYEQYFGPGTRLTVT.

The V and J genes are TRBV6-2 or TRBV6-3 and TRBJ1-5; D gene ambiguous. Looked up from germline, CDR1 is MNHEY and CDR2 is SVGEGT. Trimming removed 2 bases from V and 3 bases from J, with 8 bases in between. The CDR3 loop spans 14 amino acids. This CDR3 is CASSYDRDNQPQHF. DNA of the CDR3: TGTGCCAGCAGTTACGACCGGGACAATCAGCCCCAGCATTTT.

This clonotype was found a few times. The V gene is TRBV6-6, the J gene TRBJ2-3; D may be TRBD1 or TRBD2 (5 bases each). This CDR3 spans 14 amino acids. The ends were cut back, 3 bases at V and 2 bases at J, with 9 bases in the middle. In germline, CDR1 is MNHNY, CDR2 SVGAGI (reference sequence). The CDR3 protein is CASSYPGPTDTQYF. Written as DNA, the CDR3 is TGTGCCAGCAGTTATCCGGGGCCCACAGATACGCAGTATTTT.

The V call is TRBV6-6, the J call TRBJ1-4; 7 positions match TRBD1. Per the germline V gene, CDR1 is MNHNY and CDR2 is SVGAGI (reference sequence). V lost 6 bases and J lost 5; bases outside the gene matches: 12. The CDR3 extends over 16 amino acids. The CDR3: CASSLIQGTKNEKLFF. The CDR3 nucleotides are TGTGCCAGCAGCCTAATACAGGGGACCAAGAATGAAAAACTGTTTTTT.

V and J are TRBV7-2 and TRBJ2-7; weak D call: TRBD1 (5 bases). Germline values: CDR1 SGHTA, CDR2 FQGNSA. This CDR3 spans 14 amino acids. V lost 4 bases and J 3 bases, leaving 13 bases between the germline ends. This CDR3 reads CASSSTGPDYEQYF. CDR3 coding DNA: TGTGCCAGCAGCTCCACAGGCCCCGACTACGAGCAGTACTTC.

This clonotype has a handful of counts. The chain links TRBV20-1 to TRBJ1-5; 7 nucleotides line up with TRBD1. V shed 2 bases, J shed 8 bases, and the junction held 6 bases outside the gene matches. The CDR3 is 13 residues long. Germline V gene data show CDR1 as DFQATT and CDR2 as SNEGSKA (reference sequence). CDR3 residues: CSARQGGIEPQHF. CDR3 coding DNA: TGCAGTGCTAGACAGGGGGGAATTGAGCCCCAGCATTTT.

J is TRBJ2-7 and V is TRBV5-1; 8 nucleotides agree with TRBD1. The V and J ends lost 3 bases and 7 bases, in that order; junction bases with no gene match: 12. This CDR3 is 15 amino acids long. Germline CDR1 reads SGHRS; CDR2 reads YFSETQ. This chain's CDR3 is CASSSRQGLGGEQYF. CDR3 bases: TGCGCCAGCAGCTCAAGACAGGGGTTAGGTGGTGAGCAGTACTTC.

The gene calls are TRBV27 and TRBJ1-6; no definite D call. CDR3 length: 12 residues. V was clipped by 2 bases and J by 7 bases, with 3 bases between them. Germline CDR1 reads MNHEY; CDR2 reads SMNVEV (reference sequence). The CDR3 region has the DNA TGTGCCAGCAGTTTACAGAATTCACCCCTCCACTTT. It translates to CASSLQNSPLHF.

This clonotype showed up just a few times. The chain employs TRBV27 and TRBJ2-1, with 8 bases aligning to TRBD2. Losses at the gene ends were 4 bases for V and 3 bases for J; bases not matched to a gene: 5. This CDR3 comprises 15 residues. Per germline, CDR1 MNHEY and CDR2 SMNVEV (reference sequence). This CDR3 is CASSSDSGIYNEQFF. CDR3 nucleotide sequence: TGTGCCAGCAGTTCAGATAGCGGGATCTACAATGAGCAGTTCTTC.

V is TRBV6-5 and J is TRBJ1-1; D may be TRBD1 (6 bases). Germline CDR1 reads MNHEY; CDR2 reads SVGAGI. V was trimmed by 2 bases and J by 0 bases, leaving 10 bases between them. The CDR3 sequence is 15 residues long. In nucleotides, the CDR3 is TGTGCCAGCAGTTACAGGGGGATCATGAACACTGAAGCTTTCTTT. Protein: CASSYRGIMNTEAFF.